These 3 T cell receptor beta chains were sequenced from one sample in a study of OX40 agonist ivuxolimab in advanced cancers. Clones were read by immunoSEQ multiplex PCR, and TCRdb kept only the in-frame ones, dropping some. The table records 75,000 to 100,000 clones, 70% to 90% of them present only once. This sample comprised CD4+ or CD8+ T cells sorted from blood, obtained in a trial of the OX40 agonist ivuxolimab. All receptors derive from an adult with an advanced solid tumor such as melanoma, head and neck, liver or kidney cancer.

This chain links TRBV5-1 with TRBJ1-5, with TRBD1 matching 8 bases. The CDR3 sequence is 14 residues long. Trimming took 3 bases from V and 5 from J; bases not matched to a gene: 4. Germline CDR1 SGHRS, CDR2 YFSETQ. CDR3 sequence reads: CASSSGGADQPQHF. CDR3 bases: TGCGCCAGCAGCTCAGGGGGCGCGGATCAGCCCCAGCATTTT.

J is TRBJ1-2 and V is TRBV10-3; 9 bases match TRBD1. This CDR3 is 17 amino acids long. J was trimmed by 1 base and V by 6 bases; bases with no gene match: 12. Germline lookup yields CDR1 ENHRY and CDR2 SYGVKD. CDR3 nucleotides: TGTGCCATCAGCCGGGACAGGGAGGGACTGGATAACTATGGCTACACCTTC. Translation gives CAISRDREGLDNYGYTF.

This clone was counted a single time. The chain employs TRBV6-5 and TRBJ1-2; 7 bases fit TRBD1. Germline loops: CDR1 MNHEY, CDR2 SVGAGI. V lost 7 bases and J lost 8; bases outside the gene matches: 13. The CDR3 has 14 residues. Here the CDR3 reads CASIPDGQVRGYTF. The CDR3 nucleotides are TGTGCCAGCATTCCCGATGGACAGGTTCGGGGCTACACCTTC.